A selection of T cell receptor beta chains follows, all from one sample in a study of beta chain features in type 1 diabetes. Libraries were prepared by immunoSEQ multiplex PCR; TCRdb keeps only in-frame clonotypes and omits some of them. The sample records about 320,000 clones, 14% being singletons. The sequencing input was central memory CD4+ T cells from blood. These receptors all stem from a man aged 25 to 40 in good health. CDR3s include the opening cysteine and the closing phenylalanine or tryptophan. Each record gives: J gene, clone size, V gene, D gene, CDR3 protein, CDR3 DNA. A D gene is named only where the DNA matches it firmly. For some rows the clone size is stated as once, few or many, or as a class when expanded; others skip it.

TRBJ1-4 NA TRBV25-1 NA CASGGAPAGKLFF TGTGCCAGTGGCGGGGCCCCGGCGGGAAAACTGTTTTTT
TRBJ1-5 NA TRBV6-6 TRBD1 CASSYSRQGSQPQHF TGTGCCAGCAGTTACTCGAGACAGGGGAGTCAGCCCCAGCATTTT
TRBJ2-4 NA TRBV7-9 NA CASSSTVNIQYF TGTGCCAGCAGCTCGACAGTAAACATTCAGTACTTC
TRBJ2-7 NA TRBV6-1 NA CASSEVMGAYEQYF TGTGCCAGCAGTGAAGTCATGGGTGCCTACGAGCAGTACTTC
TRBJ2-1 NA TRBV7-2 TRBD2 CASSLMGIVRERYNEQFF TGTGCCAGCAGCTTAATGGGGATCGTGCGGGAGCGCTACAATGAGCAGTTCTTC
TRBJ1-6 few TRBV4-2 NA CASSQDAPGTPLHF TGTGCCAGCAGCCAAGATGCCCCAGGGACACCCCTCCACTTT
TRBJ1-2 few TRBV7-2 NA CASSLITASYGYTF TGTGCCAGCAGCTTAATCACAGCCTCCTATGGCTACACCTTC
TRBJ1-3 few TRBV5-1 NA CASSEGSYGNTIYF TGCGCCAGCAGCGAGGGTTCTTATGGAAACACCATATATTTT
TRBJ2-1 NA TRBV7-2 NA CASSLALAANEQFF TGTGCCAGCAGCTTAGCCCTAGCAGCCAATGAGCAGTTCTTC
TRBJ2-3 NA TRBV5-4 NA CASSLTGSDTQYF TGTGCCAGCAGCCTAACAGGGTCAGATACGCAGTATTTT
TRBJ2-5 NA TRBV19 NA CASSPDLGETQYF TGTGCCAGTAGTCCGGATTTGGGAGAGACCCAGTACTTC
TRBJ1-4 few TRBV5-1 TRBD1 CASSSGTGDEKLFF TGCGCCAGCAGCTCCGGGACAGGGGATGAAAAACTGTTTTTT
TRBJ1-3 NA TRBV7-2 TRBD1 CASSWKQGQGSGNTIYF TGTGCCAGCAGCTGGAAACAGGGGCAAGGATCTGGAAACACCATATATTTT
TRBJ1-5 few TRBV25-1 NA CASSATVNSNQPQHF TGTGCCAGCAGTGCGACGGTTAATAGCAATCAGCCCCAGCATTTT
TRBJ2-5 few TRBV5-6 TRBD2 CASSTPSGREETQYF TGTGCCAGCAGCACACCTAGCGGGAGGGAAGAGACCCAGTACTTC
TRBJ1-5 NA TRBV15 NA CATSRTGAGDNNQPQHF TGTGCCACCAGCAGAACCGGGGCAGGGGACAACAATCAGCCCCAGCATTTT
TRBJ2-3 NA TRBV5-1 TRBD2 CASSRYRERGTDTQYF TGCGCCAGCAGTAGATACAGGGAGCGGGGGACAGATACGCAGTATTTT
TRBJ2-7 NA TRBV6-5 TRBD1 CASSKDRAYEQYF TGTGCCAGCTCAAAGGACAGGGCCTACGAGCAGTACTTC
TRBJ1-5 NA TRBV19 TRBD1 CASSPPGQAFLGNQPQHF TGTGCCAGTAGTCCCCCGGGACAGGCGTTTTTGGGCAATCAGCCCCAGCATTTT
TRBJ2-2 NA TRBV11-2 TRBD1 CASSVRQGGSGELFF TGTGCCAGCAGCGTCAGACAGGGGGGTAGCGGGGAGCTGTTTTTT
TRBJ1-2 NA TRBV6-1 NA CASRLRGPPYGYTF TGTGCCAGCAGACTCAGGGGTCCTCCCTATGGCTACACCTTC
TRBJ2-4 many TRBV30 TRBD2 CAWALTGGSLGNIQYF TGTGCCTGGGCCCTCACCGGCGGGAGTCTTGGAAACATTCAGTACTTC
TRBJ1-2 NA TRBV9 NA CASSPRRSTYGYTF TGTGCCAGCAGCCCTCGACGGAGCACCTATGGCTACACCTTC
TRBJ2-3 few TRBV19 TRBD1 CASSSTQGAGTQYF TGTGCCAGTAGTAGTACACAGGGGGCCGGTACGCAGTATTTT
TRBJ1-2 few TRBV5-1 NA CASSLGSGAGDYGYTF TGCGCCAGCAGCTTGGGGTCAGGGGCCGGCGACTATGGCTACACCTTC
TRBJ1-2 few TRBV5-6 TRBD1 CASSRQGTDYGYTF TGTGCCAGCAGCAGACAGGGAACAGACTATGGCTACACCTTC
TRBJ2-3 NA TRBV14 NA CASRRRENGDTQYF TGTGCCAGCAGGAGAAGGGAAAACGGGGATACGCAGTATTTT
TRBJ2-1 few TRBV7-8 TRBD2 CASSLARLAGLTVDIYNEQFF TGTGCCAGCAGCTTAGCCCGACTAGCGGGACTCACAGTCGACATCTACAATGAGCAGTTCTTC
TRBJ1-5 few TRBV4-3 NA CASSQKRVRGPQPQHF TGCGCCAGCAGCCAAAAAAGGGTCAGGGGACCCCAGCCCCAGCATTTT
TRBJ1-1 few TRBV9 NA CASSDPPQLGTLNTEAFF TGTGCCAGCAGCGACCCCCCACAGTTGGGGACGTTGAACACTGAAGCTTTCTTT
TRBJ2-5 few TRBV6-6 NA CASSYSWGETQYF TGTGCCAGCAGTTACAGCTGGGGAGAGACCCAGTACTTC
TRBJ1-6 many TRBV7-2 NA CASSPAGGNSPLHF TGTGCCAGCAGCCCCGCGGGGGGTAATTCACCCCTCCACTTT
TRBJ1-1 NA TRBV7-2 NA CASSLEFRGNTEAFF TGTGCCAGCAGCTTAGAGTTCAGGGGGAACACTGAAGCTTTCTTT
TRBJ1-1 few TRBV27 NA CASSLKGRATEAFF TGTGCCAGCAGTTTAAAAGGCAGGGCCACTGAAGCTTTCTTT
TRBJ2-1 NA TRBV7-8 NA CASSLGGWVSSYNEQFF TGTGCCAGCAGCTTAGGTGGATGGGTTAGCTCCTACAATGAGCAGTTCTTC
TRBJ2-3 NA TRBV28 NA CASSTRYGQGSTDTQYF TGTGCCAGCAGCACCCGCTACGGGCAGGGAAGCACAGATACGCAGTATTTT
TRBJ1-1 NA TRBV20-1 NA CSGGDNTEAFF TGCAGCGGAGGGGACAACACTGAAGCTTTCTTT
TRBJ2-4 few TRBV9 NA CAPTRGWGGKNIQYF TGTGCCCCAACTAGGGGATGGGGTGGCAAAAACATTCAGTACTTC
TRBJ2-2 few TRBV5-1 NA CASSLTPPSGELFF TGCGCCAGCAGCTTGACCCCTCCTAGCGGGGAGCTGTTTTTT
TRBJ2-4 NA TRBV11-3 NA CASSLIWDTENIQYF TGTGCCAGCAGCTTAATTTGGGACACCGAAAACATTCAGTACTTC